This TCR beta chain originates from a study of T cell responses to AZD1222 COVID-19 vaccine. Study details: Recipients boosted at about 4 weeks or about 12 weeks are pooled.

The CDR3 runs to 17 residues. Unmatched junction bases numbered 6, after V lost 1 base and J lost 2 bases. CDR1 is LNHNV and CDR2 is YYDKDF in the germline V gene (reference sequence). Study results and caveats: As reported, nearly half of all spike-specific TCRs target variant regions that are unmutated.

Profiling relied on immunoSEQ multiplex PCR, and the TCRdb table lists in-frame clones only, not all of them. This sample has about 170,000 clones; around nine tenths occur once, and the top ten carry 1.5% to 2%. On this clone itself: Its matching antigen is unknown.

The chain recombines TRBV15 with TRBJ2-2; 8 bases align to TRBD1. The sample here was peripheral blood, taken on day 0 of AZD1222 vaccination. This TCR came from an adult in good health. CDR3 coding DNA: TGTGCCACCAGCAGAGCGTCCACAGGGGGTAACACCGGGGAGCTGTTTTTT. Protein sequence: CATSRASTGGNTGELFF.